The rows below give T cell receptor beta chains drawn from one sample of a study of vaccination and CD4 T cells after COVID-19. Their antigen targets remain unknown. Via MiXCR, TCRdb re-called the PCR reads, giving one row per CDR3 protein. The table includes some 10,000 distinct CDR3 sequences, about 60% detected once. The sample comprised CD4+ T cells from blood, cultured in vitro. These receptors all stem from a human donor who had recovered from COVID-19. CDR3s include the opening cysteine and the closing phenylalanine or tryptophan. Each record gives: D gene, clone size, V gene, CDR3 protein. D genes are given only for firm matches. A row's size may be missing; if present it is once, few, many or a size class.

>-|-|TRBV7-2
CASSQAQLGETQYF
>-|few|TRBV27
CASRRGEVLTEAFF
>TRBD2|-|TRBV19
CASRARGGLNYEQYF
>-|-|TRBV12-3/TRBV12-4
CASSFPGQAFF
>-|-|TRBV20-1
CSARDRRVYNEQFF
>-|few|TRBV20-1
CSARLQGEAFF
>-|-|TRBV7-2
CASNDLGGFTEAFF
>-|few|TRBV2
CASSVQGYGYTF
>TRBD2|-|TRBV4-2
CASSQDALAGRNEQFF
>-|-|TRBV5-1
CASSLGGRDNEQFF
>-|-|TRBV2
CASPGITGAGANVLTF
>-|few|TRBV4-1
CASSQDYWGSTGELFF
>-|-|TRBV6-1
CASSRTLRAVLDNEQFF
>TRBD2|-|TRBV9
CASSVVPSGNLYEQYF
>-|few|TRBV20-1
CSARPPETDEAFF
>TRBD1|few|TRBV7-2
CASSLVQGSETQYF
>-|-|TRBV27
CASSLYPLKSSTDTQYF
>-|-|TRBV6-1
CASSEGLVYYEQYF
>TRBD1|few|TRBV27
CASSPEQGAGYGYTF
>-|few|TRBV27
CASSLSAGKNYEQYF
>-|-|TRBV6-1
CASLFDSSYNEQFF
>-|-|TRBV6-2/TRBV6-3
CASRSTDPGGYTF
>TRBD2|-|TRBV6-1
CASSEWTSRTDTQYF
>-|few|TRBV12-3/TRBV12-4
CASIPPGRTSNQPQHF
>-|-|TRBV23-1
CASPQGYAFGNTIYF
>-|-|TRBV18
CASSPPGGHSGNTIYF
>-|-|TRBV6-5
CASSYLQVYEQYF
>TRBD1|few|TRBV11-2
CASSLDRGQPQHF
>TRBD1|few|TRBV20-1
CSARQGASTGNQPQHF
>-|-|TRBV15
CATSRDLEETQYF
>-|-|TRBV20-1
CSAREEGTYGYTF
>-|-|TRBV15
CATSRTDSPYGYTF
>-|once|TRBV28
CASSPVMWGIGQPQHF
>TRBD2|medium-sized|TRBV12-3/TRBV12-4
CASSLTSGGQTQYF
>-|-|TRBV4-1
CASSQDPGQLNTEAFF
>-|once|TRBV6-1
CASRGVDEQYF
>-|few|TRBV6-1
CASSEAPGGSGYTF
>-|-|TRBV5-1
CASSLMAVGTPVGDTF
>-|-|TRBV7-9
CASSLATRGEAFF
>-|-|TRBV10-1
CASSPGSYEQYF
>TRBD1|-|TRBV7-8
CASSSRQGLGNQPQHF